The source of this T cell receptor (beta chain) is a study of blood T cells in healthy people across ages. V was pared by 3 bases and J by 1 base, with 16 bases between. From germline, CDR1 is LGHNA and CDR2 YSLEER. This CDR3 is built from 16 residues. The people who gave samples were healthy Caucasians from Russia, aged roughly 6 to 90. A J-beta primer mix and a sample-barcoded 5' primer were used in a second PCR of about 6 to 12 cycles. From each sample, at least 3 million paired-end reads containing CDR3 were obtained. In TCRdb, the 5' RACE reads were re-called with MiXCR into one record per CDR3 protein. The data show about 1.8 million distinct CDR3 sequences, about 49% seen once.

This sequence originates from a woman in her forties in good health. The rearrangement joins TRBV4-3 to TRBJ2-7; a weak D match, TRBD1 (5 bases). Sequences were obtained from blood. CDR3 DNA: TGCGCCAGCAGCCATAGAACCGAGACAGCTTCCTACGAGCAGTACTTC. The encoded protein is CASSHRTETASYEQYF.